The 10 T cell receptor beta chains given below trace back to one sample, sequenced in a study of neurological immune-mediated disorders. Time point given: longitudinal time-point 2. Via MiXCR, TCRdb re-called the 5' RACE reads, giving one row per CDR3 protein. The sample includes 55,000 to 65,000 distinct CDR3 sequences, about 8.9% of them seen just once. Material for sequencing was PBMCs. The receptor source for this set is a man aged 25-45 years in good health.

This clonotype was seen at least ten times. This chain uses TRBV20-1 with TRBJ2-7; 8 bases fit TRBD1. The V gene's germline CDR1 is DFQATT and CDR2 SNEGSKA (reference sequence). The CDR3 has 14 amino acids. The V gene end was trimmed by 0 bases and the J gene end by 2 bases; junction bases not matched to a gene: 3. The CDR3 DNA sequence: TGCAGTGCTAGAGATGGACAGGGCGCCTACGAGCAGTACTTC. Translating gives CSARDGQGAYEQYF.

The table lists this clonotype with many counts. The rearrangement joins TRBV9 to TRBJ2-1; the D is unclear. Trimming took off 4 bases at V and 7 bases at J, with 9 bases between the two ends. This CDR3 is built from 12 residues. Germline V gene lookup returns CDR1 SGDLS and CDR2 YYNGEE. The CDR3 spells CASSPGHNEQFF. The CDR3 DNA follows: TGTGCCAGCAGCCCCGGTCATAATGAGCAGTTCTTC.

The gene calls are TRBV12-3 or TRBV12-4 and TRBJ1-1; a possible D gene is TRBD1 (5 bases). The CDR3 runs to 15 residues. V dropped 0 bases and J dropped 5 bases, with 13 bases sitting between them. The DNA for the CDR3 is TGTGCCAGCAGTTTAGCAGGGGAGAGTTGGACTGAAGCTTTCTTT. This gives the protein CASSLAGESWTEAFF.

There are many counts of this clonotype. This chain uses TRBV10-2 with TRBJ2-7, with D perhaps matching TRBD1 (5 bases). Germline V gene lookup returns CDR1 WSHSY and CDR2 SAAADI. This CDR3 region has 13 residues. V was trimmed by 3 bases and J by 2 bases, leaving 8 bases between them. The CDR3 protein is CASSDQGTYEQYF. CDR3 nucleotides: TGCGCCAGCAGTGATCAGGGAACCTACGAGCAGTACTTC.

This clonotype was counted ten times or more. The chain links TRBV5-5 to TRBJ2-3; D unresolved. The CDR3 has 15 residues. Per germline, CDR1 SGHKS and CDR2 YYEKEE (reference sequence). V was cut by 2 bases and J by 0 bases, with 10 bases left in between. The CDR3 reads CASSFRDISTDTQYF. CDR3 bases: TGTGCCAGCAGCTTTCGTGACATCAGCACAGATACGCAGTATTTT.

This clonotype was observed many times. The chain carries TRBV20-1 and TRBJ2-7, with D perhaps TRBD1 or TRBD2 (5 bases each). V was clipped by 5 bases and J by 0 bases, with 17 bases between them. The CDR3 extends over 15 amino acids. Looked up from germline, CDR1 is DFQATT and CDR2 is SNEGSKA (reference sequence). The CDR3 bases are TGCAGTGCTGGAATAAAAAGGGACGGCTCCTACGAGCAGTACTTC. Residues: CSAGIKRDGSYEQYF.

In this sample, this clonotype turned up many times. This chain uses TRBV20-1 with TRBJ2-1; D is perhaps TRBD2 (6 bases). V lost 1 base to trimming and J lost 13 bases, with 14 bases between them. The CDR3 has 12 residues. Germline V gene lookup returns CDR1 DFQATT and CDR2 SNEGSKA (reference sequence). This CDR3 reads CSARGQSGLQFF. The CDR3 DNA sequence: TGCAGTGCTAGAGGCCAATCGGGACTCCAGTTCTTC.

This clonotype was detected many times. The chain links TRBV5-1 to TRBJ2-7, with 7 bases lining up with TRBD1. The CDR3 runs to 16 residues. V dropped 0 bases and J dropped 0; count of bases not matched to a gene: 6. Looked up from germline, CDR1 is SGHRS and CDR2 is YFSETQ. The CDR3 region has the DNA TGCGCCAGCAGCTTGGTTCCAGGGGGAAGCTCCTACGAGCAGTACTTC. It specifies CASSLVPGGSSYEQYF.

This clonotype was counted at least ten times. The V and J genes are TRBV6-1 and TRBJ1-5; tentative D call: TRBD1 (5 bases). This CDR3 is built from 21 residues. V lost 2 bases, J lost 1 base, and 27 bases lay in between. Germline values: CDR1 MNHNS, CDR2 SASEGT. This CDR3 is CASSESEGRRSNYTSNQPQHF. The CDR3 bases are TGTGCCAGCAGTGAAAGTGAGGGGCGCCGGTCCAATTATACCAGCAATCAGCCCCAGCATTTT.

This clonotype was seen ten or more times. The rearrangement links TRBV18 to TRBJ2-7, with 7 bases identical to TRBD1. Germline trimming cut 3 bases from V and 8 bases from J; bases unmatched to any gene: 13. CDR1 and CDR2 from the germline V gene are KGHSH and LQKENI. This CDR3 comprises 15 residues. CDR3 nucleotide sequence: TGTGCCAGCTCACCCTTCGGGACAGAGCTAATGAAGCAGTACTTC. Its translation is CASSPFGTELMKQYF.